The 22 T cell receptor beta chains in this list originate from one sample, sequenced in a study of cytomegalovirus exposure and HLA in healthy donors. PCR employed 60 Vbeta and 13 Jbeta primers. Libraries were prepared by immunoSEQ multiplex PCR; TCRdb keeps only in-frame clonotypes and omits some of them. The sample contains about 140,000 clones, 80% of which appear only once. The sample taken for sequencing was PBMCs. All receptors come from a man between 25 and 39 years old in good health and CMV-seronegative.

The V and J genes are TRBV11-1 and TRBJ2-7; no reliable D call. The CDR3 extends over 14 amino acids. The V gene's germline CDR1 is SGHAT and CDR2 FQDESV (reference sequence). V was trimmed by 5 bases and J by 0 bases, leaving 11 bases between them. Here the CDR3 reads CASSPRASSYEQYF. In DNA form, the CDR3 reads TGTGCCAGCAGCCCTCGAGCTTCCTCCTACGAGCAGTACTTC.

The V and J genes are TRBV19 and TRBJ2-3; 7 positions match TRBD1. The CDR3 covers 15 residues. The junction had 7 bases not matched to a gene; V was cut back by 6 bases and J by 1 base. Germline V gives CDR1 LNHDA, CDR2 SQIVND (reference sequence). The CDR3 region has the DNA TGTGCCAGTAGCACTCGGGACAGTCGCACAGATACGCAGTATTTT. Amino acids: CASSTRDSRTDTQYF. Full variable domain (rest looked up from reference TRBV19 and TRBJ2-3): DGGITQSPKYLFRKEGQNVTLSCEQNLNHDAMYWYRQDPGQGLRLIYYSQIVNDFQKGDIAEGYSVSREKKESFPLTVTSAQKNPTAFYLCASSTRDSRTDTQYFGPGTRLTVL.

V and J are TRBV27 and TRBJ2-6, with 8 bases aligning to TRBD1. CDR3 size: 16 residues. Germline V lookup: CDR1 MNHEY, CDR2 SMNVEV (reference sequence). V lost 10 bases, J lost 4 bases, and 12 bases stayed unmatched. The CDR3 DNA reads TGTGCCACCCGGACAGGGATATGGGGCGGGGCCAACGTCCTGACTTTC. Amino acid sequence: CATRTGIWGGANVLTF.

This clone was detected a few times. The same CDR3 arises from other DNA sequences in this sample as well. V and J are TRBV6-1 and TRBJ1-1, with D perhaps TRBD1 (5 bases). There are 13 residues in the CDR3. Germline CDR1 reads MNHNS; CDR2 reads SASEGT. V was pared by 4 bases and J by 2 bases, with 8 bases between. The CDR3 loop reads CASSGQLNTEAFF. The CDR3 bases are TGTGCCAGCAGTGGACAGTTAAACACTGAAGCTTTCTTT.

V gene TRBV25-1 combines with J gene TRBJ2-7, with D possibly being TRBD2 (6 bases). Germline CDR1 reads MGHDK; CDR2 reads SYGVNS. V lost 1 base and J lost 0, with 7 bases in between. This CDR3 is 14 amino acids long. CDR3 sequence: CASSESGASYEQYF. In DNA form, the CDR3 reads TGTGCCAGCAGTGAATCGGGAGCCTCCTACGAGCAGTACTTC.

V gene TRBV28 combines with J gene TRBJ2-3; 8 bases map to TRBD1. The V and J ends lost 5 bases and 3 bases, in that order; junction bases with no gene match: 7. The CDR3 has 15 amino acids. Germline CDR1 reads MDHEN; CDR2 reads SYDVKM. This chain's CDR3 is CASSPGTGRTDTQYF. CDR3 nucleotides: TGTGCCAGCAGTCCAGGGACAGGAAGAACAGATACGCAGTATTTT.

V and J are TRBV19 and TRBJ1-5; no clear D. The CDR3 has 15 amino acids. With 3 bases removed from V and 0 bases from J, the gap between germline ends came to 9 bases. The V gene's germline CDR1 is LNHDA and CDR2 SQIVND (reference sequence). The chain's CDR3 is CASSIGGYSNQPQHF. The CDR3 DNA reads TGTGCCAGTAGTATCGGAGGATATAGCAATCAGCCCCAGCATTTT.

V usage is TRBV6-5 and J usage is TRBJ2-7; 7 positions agree with TRBD1. In germline, CDR1 is MNHEY, CDR2 SVGAGI. V shed 6 bases and J 2 bases; nucleotides not matched to a gene: 7. This CDR3 is 14 amino acids long. This CDR3 is CASREAGGTYEQYF. CDR3 nucleotides: TGTGCCAGCAGGGAGGCAGGGGGAACCTACGAGCAGTACTTC.

This clone was seen only once. The chain carries TRBV7-9 and TRBJ2-7, with TRBD2 as a possible D gene (5 bases). The length of the CDR3 is 15 residues. V was clipped by 5 bases and J by 11 bases, with 25 bases between them. Germline V lookup: CDR1 SEHNR, CDR2 FQNEAQ (reference sequence). CDR3 amino acids: CASSPPNLWTQREYF. The CDR3 DNA is TGTGCCAGCAGCCCCCCTAATCTATGGACCCAGAGGGAGTACTTC. The full variable domain, rest sourced from reference TRBV7-9 and TRBJ2-7, is DTGVSQNPRHKITKRGQNVTFRCDPISEHNRLYWYRQTLGQGPEFLTYFQNEAQLEKSRLLSDRFSAERPKGSFSTLEIQRTEQGDSAMYLCASSPPNLWTQREYFGPGTRLTVT.

The chain couples TRBV5-5 to TRBJ1-2, with D maybe TRBD1 (6 bases). CDR1 is SGHKS, CDR2 YYEKEE, per germline (reference sequence). Deletions cut 6 bases from V and 5 bases from J, with 20 bases between. This CDR3 has 15 residues. CDR3 in amino acids: CASTPEGDFWYGYTF. In DNA, the CDR3 is TGTGCCAGCACCCCCGAGGGGGATTTCTGGTATGGCTACACCTTC. Combining the CDR3 with reference TRBV5-5 and TRBJ1-2 gives the whole variable domain DAGVTQSPTHLIKTRGQQVTLRCSPISGHKSVSWYQQVLGQGPQFIFQYYEKEERGRGNFPDRFSARQFPNYSSELNVNALLLGDSALYLCASTPEGDFWYGYTFGSGTRLTVV.

The gene calls are TRBV5-1 and TRBJ2-1; the D gene is possibly TRBD1 (5 bases). V shed 2 bases and J shed 4 bases, with 10 bases lying between them. The length of the CDR3 is 14 residues. Germline-derived CDR1 and CDR2 are SGHRS and YFSETQ. CDR3 amino acids: CASSLSTDYNEQFF. CDR3 sequence (DNA): TGCGCCAGCAGCTTATCGACAGATTACAATGAGCAGTTCTTC.

The chain carries TRBV13 and TRBJ1-1; 7 bases fit TRBD1. With 1 base clipped from V and 11 bases from J, the junction kept 4 bases outside the gene matches. The CDR3 is 12 amino acids. Looked up from germline, CDR1 is PRHDT and CDR2 is FYEKMQ (reference sequence). The CDR3 here is CASSLEQGDAFF. CDR3 sequence (DNA): TGTGCCAGCAGCTTAGAGCAGGGGGATGCTTTCTTT. Combining the CDR3 with reference TRBV13 and TRBJ1-1 gives the whole variable domain AAGVIQSPRHLIKEKRETATLKCYPIPRHDTVYWYQQGPGQDPQFLISFYEKMQSDKGSIPDRFSAQQFSDYHSELNMSSLELGDSALYFCASSLEQGDAFFGQGTRLTVV.

The V and J genes are TRBV7-9 and TRBJ2-5; D gene uncertain. The CDR3 is 16 residues long. Germline CDR1 is SEHNR and CDR2 is FQNEAQ (reference sequence). V was pared by 7 bases and J by 0 bases, with 18 bases between. The CDR3 nucleotides read TGTGCCAGCACCTTGGGCCGATCTCCGTACCAAGAGACCCAGTACTTC. It yields the protein CASTLGRSPYQETQYF.

This rearrangement joins TRBV29-1 to TRBJ1-2; D gene uncertain. Trimming took off 5 bases at V and 1 base at J, with 8 bases between the two ends. Per germline, CDR1 SQVTM and CDR2 ANQGSEA. The CDR3 spans 12 residues. CDR3 nucleotides: TGCAGCGTTACCCGAGATAACTATGGCTACACCTTC. It is translated as CSVTRDNYGYTF.

The gene calls are TRBV7-2 and TRBJ2-7, with TRBD1 identical over 7 bases. From germline, CDR1 is SGHTA and CDR2 FQGNSA. This CDR3 contains 13 residues. Unmatched junction bases numbered 7, after V lost 5 bases and J lost 6 bases. CDR3 DNA sequence: TGTGCCAGCAGCCCGGACAGGAGTGGCGAGCAGTACTTC. Translated, it gives CASSPDRSGEQYF.

V and J are TRBV6-5 and TRBJ1-3; the D is unclear. CDR1 is MNHEY and CDR2 is SVGAGI in the germline V gene. Trimming removed 3 bases from V and 0 bases from J, with 9 bases in between. The CDR3 runs to 15 residues. CDR3: CASSYSKASGNTIYF. The CDR3, as DNA: TGTGCCAGCAGTTATTCCAAAGCCTCTGGAAACACCATATATTTT.

This clone was recorded once. The junction and the germline gene differ at one end; a read error may be behind it. This chain links TRBV5-1 with TRBJ2-1; D gene uncertain. This CDR3 has 14 amino acids. Germline values: CDR1 SGHRS, CDR2 YFSETQ. Here the CDR3 DNA reads TGCGCCAGCAGCTTGTCCCCGGGTCCCAATGGGCAGTTCTTC. Amino acids: CASSLSPGPNGQFF.

V is TRBV18 and J is TRBJ2-1, with 8 bases matching TRBD1. The CDR3 totals 18 residues. Trimming removed 2 bases from V and 0 bases from J; junction bases left unmatched: 9. From germline, CDR1 is KGHSH and CDR2 LQKENI. The CDR3 loop is CASSPISGGQSSYNEQFF. CDR3 in DNA: TGTGCCAGCTCACCAATATCAGGGGGCCAGAGCTCCTACAATGAGCAGTTCTTC.

The chain is built from TRBV28 and TRBJ2-3; D not certain. CDR1 is MDHEN, CDR2 SYDVKM, per germline. Between the trimmed V and J ends, which lost 1 base and 0 bases, there was a span of 11 bases. This CDR3 has 16 residues. Here the CDR3 reads CASSLYRGASTDTQYF. The CDR3 DNA sequence: TGTGCCAGCAGTTTATATCGCGGAGCTAGCACAGATACGCAGTATTTT.

The chain employs TRBV5-1 and TRBJ2-5, with 9 bases matching TRBD2. CDR3 length: 18 amino acids. With 0 bases clipped from V and 4 bases from J, the junction kept 13 bases outside the gene matches. Germline V gene lookup returns CDR1 SGHRS and CDR2 YFSETQ. The CDR3 DNA follows: TGCGCCAGCAGCTTGGGGCTAGCGGGGCGGTCCCGCGGAGAGACCCAGTACTTC. It encodes CASSLGLAGRSRGETQYF.

The chain is built from TRBV5-1 and TRBJ2-5; 12 bases map to TRBD1. Germline assignment: CDR1 SGHRS and CDR2 YFSETQ. Trimming at V came to 3 bases and at J to 5 bases, leaving 8 bases not matched to a gene. The CDR3 is 16 residues long. DNA of the CDR3: TGCGCCAGCAGCTCGGGACAGGGGGCATGGGGTGAGACCCAGTACTTC. It codes for CASSSGQGAWGETQYF. The complete variable domain, with remaining parts taken from reference TRBV5-1 and TRBJ2-5, reads KAGVTQTPRYLIKTRGQQVTLSCSPISGHRSVSWYQQTPGQGLQFLFEYFSETQRNKGNFPGRFSGRQFSNSRSEMNVSTLELGDSALYLCASSSGQGAWGETQYFGPGTRLLVL.

The gene calls are TRBV10-3 and TRBJ2-7; D possibly corresponds to TRBD2 (6 bases). Deletions cut 5 bases from V and 6 bases from J, with 8 bases between. Per the germline V gene, CDR1 is ENHRY and CDR2 is SYGVKD. The CDR3 is 11 residues long. As DNA, the CDR3 is TGTGCCATCAGTCAGGAGGGCGAGCAGTACTTC. Translating gives CAISQEGEQYF.